This passage covers 12 T cell receptor beta chains from one sample sequenced in a study of T-cell memory formation after mild COVID-19. TCRdb fed the 5' RACE reads into MiXCR, producing one record per CDR3 protein. The repertoire includes roughly 370,000 distinct CDR3 sequences, 16% of them detected once, and around a fifth sits in the top ten. Sequenced sample: PBMCs or a T cell subset sorted from them (not recorded which). Every receptor here comes from a man aged 18 to 35 who had mild COVID-19 (a few samples of this study predate the infection). Cell type and time point are not known.

The V and J genes are TRBV20-1 and TRBJ2-7, with a weak D call TRBD1 (6 bases). V dropped 1 base and J dropped 7 bases, with 14 bases sitting between them. CDR1 is DFQATT, CDR2 SNEGSKA, per germline (reference sequence). CDR3 length equals 13 residues. In DNA, the CDR3 is TGCAGTGCTAGAGGGTACAGGGCCGGTGAGCAGTACTTC. It yields the protein CSARGYRAGEQYF.

The chain's CDR3 is CSVEAVGQKSGKLFF. CDR3 nucleotides: TGCAGCGTTGAAGCGGTAGGCCAGAAGTCGGGAAAACTGTTTTTT. The chain employs TRBV29-1 and TRBJ1-4; D uncertain. The CDR3 length is 15 residues. Germline V gene lookup returns CDR1 SQVTM and CDR2 ANQGSEA. The V end lost 1 base, the J end lost 10 bases, and 19 bases lay between the germline ends. Using reference TRBV29-1 and TRBJ1-4 for the parts outside the CDR3, the full variable domain is SAVISQKPSRDICQRGTSLTIQCQVDSQVTMMFWYRQQPGQSLTLIATANQGSEATYESGFVIDKFPISRPNLTFSTLTVSNMSPEDSSIYLCSVEAVGQKSGKLFFGSGTQLSVL.

The sample holds a few counts of this clonotype. The V call is TRBV2, the J call TRBJ1-5; 7 positions match TRBD1. This CDR3 is 14 amino acids long. The J segment lost 5 bases and the V segment lost 6 bases, leaving 7 bases of the junction unmatched. Germline V gene data show CDR1 as SNHLY and CDR2 as FYNNEI. CDR3: CASRLTGIYQPQHF. CDR3 in DNA: TGTGCCAGCAGACTGACAGGGATCTATCAGCCCCAGCATTTT.

The rearrangement links TRBV29-1 to TRBJ1-1; D unclear. Germline-derived CDR1 and CDR2 are SQVTM and ANQGSEA. The CDR3 sequence is 12 residues long. V was pared by 1 base and J by 7 bases, with 10 bases between. The DNA of the CDR3 is TGCAGCGTTGAAGTTGGGGATTTTGAAGCTTTCTTT. Translated, it gives CSVEVGDFEAFF.

The rearrangement joins TRBV7-2 to TRBJ2-6; tentative D call: TRBD2 (6 bases). Trimming pared 6 bases from V and 0 bases from J, leaving 9 bases between. The CDR3 length is 15 residues. Germline assignment: CDR1 SGHTA and CDR2 FQGNSA. The CDR3 bases are TGTGCCAGCAGTGGGGGGAACTCTGGGGCCAACGTCCTGACTTTC. It encodes CASSGGNSGANVLTF.

The rearrangement links TRBV7-9 to TRBJ2-7; D is perhaps TRBD2 (6 bases). V lost 5 bases, J lost 5 bases, and 13 bases lay in between. The CDR3 length is 13 residues. CDR1 and CDR2 (germline): SEHNR, FQNEAQ (reference sequence). The CDR3: CASSLGTAHEQYF. The CDR3 DNA follows: TGTGCCAGCAGCCTAGGGACTGCGCACGAGCAGTACTTC.

This sequence joins TRBV7-2 and TRBJ2-1, with TRBD2 matching over 7 bases. V lost 2 bases, J lost 10 bases, and 14 bases stayed unmatched. In germline, CDR1 is SGHTA, CDR2 FQGNSA. The CDR3 runs 16 residues. CDR3 in amino acids: CASSLSLAAPLGEQFF. The CDR3 nucleotides read TGTGCCAGCAGCTTAAGTCTAGCGGCGCCCCTCGGGGAGCAGTTCTTC.

The chain employs TRBV28 and TRBJ1-2, with D unclear. CDR3 length: 15 amino acids. Trimming removed 7 bases from V and 3 bases from J, with 18 bases in between. Germline-derived CDR1 and CDR2 are MDHEN and SYDVKM. DNA of the CDR3: TGTGCCAGCATTGCTCACAGCAAAGCGTACTATGGCTACACCTTC. Protein sequence: CASIAHSKAYYGYTF.

With regard to this clonotype: One end of the junction does not line up with germline, which may come from a read error. The genes are TRBV7-2 and TRBJ2-3; D is unclear. CDR1 and CDR2 (germline): SGHTA, FQGNSA. The CDR3 totals 16 residues. Here the CDR3 DNA reads TGTGCCAGCAGTTTAGTAAGTGACGGGTACGCAGATACGCAGTATTTT. It codes for CASSLVSDGYADTQYF.

V gene TRBV18 combines with J gene TRBJ2-1; D unclear. Trimming took off 2 bases at V and 5 bases at J, with 7 bases between the two ends. The CDR3 length is 13 residues. CDR1 is KGHSH and CDR2 is LQKENI in the germline V gene. The CDR3 here is CASSPGLDNEQFF. The CDR3, as DNA: TGTGCCAGCTCACCAGGCCTGGACAATGAGCAGTTCTTC.

This clonotype has a count of ten or more. This CDR3 is CASSPRSPYEQYV. In DNA form, the CDR3 reads TGTGCCAGCAGCCCCAGGAGTCCCTACGAGCAGTACGTC. The chain has TRBV5-5 and TRBJ2-7; D gene unclear. Germline assignment: CDR1 SGHKS and CDR2 YYEKEE (reference sequence). V dropped 4 bases and J dropped 2 bases, with 10 bases sitting between them. The CDR3 length is 13 residues.

This chain links TRBV9 with TRBJ1-6; D perhaps matches TRBD1 (6 bases). CDR1 SGDLS and CDR2 YYNGEE come from the germline V gene. This CDR3 region has 14 residues. V lost 0 bases and J 8 bases, leaving 9 bases between the germline ends. The CDR3 bases are TGTGCCAGCAGCGTAGGGGACACTTATTCACCCCTCCACTTT. Amino acids: CASSVGDTYSPLHF. Based on the CDR3 plus reference TRBV9 and TRBJ1-6, the full variable domain is DSGVTQTPKHLITATGQRVTLRCSPRSGDLSVYWYQQSLDQGLQFLIQYYNGEERAKGNILERFSAQQFPDLHSELNLSSLELGDSALYFCASSVGDTYSPLHFGNGTRLTVT.